This TCR beta chain was retrieved from a study of OX40 agonist ivuxolimab in advanced cancers. In the study overall: Hepatocellular carcinoma, melanoma, renal cell or head and neck cancer occurred in dose-escalation patients. A history of anti-PD-1, anti-PD-L1 or anti-CTLA-4 therapy was acceptable, and over 30% had some.

The protocol was immunoSEQ multiplex PCR, while the TCRdb copy is restricted to in-frame clones and leaves out a portion. Seen here are 75,000 to 100,000 clones, about 90% observed once, and the top ten hold approximately 5.7%. Sampled blood was obtained at baseline, cycle 4 day 1, and cycle 7 day 1. Points from the study as a whole: Clonal expansion was seen in CD4+ and CD8+ blood T cells by week 6 at 0.1 to 3.0 mg/kg.

Regarding this clone: No antigen is known for it.

Sequencing used CD4+ or CD8+ T cells sorted from blood, obtained in a trial of the OX40 agonist ivuxolimab. The TCR sequence derives from an adult with an advanced solid tumor such as melanoma, head and neck, liver or kidney cancer.

CDR3 nucleotide sequence: TGTGCCAGCAGCTTGGGGGGACTCCTCTACGAGCAGTACTTC. Translation gives CASSLGGLLYEQYF. The chain is built from TRBV5-4 and TRBJ2-7, with TRBD2 as a possible D gene (6 bases). This CDR3 spans 14 amino acids. V was shortened by 0 bases and J by 3 bases, with 10 bases between the two germline ends. The germline V gene encodes CDR1 SGHNT and CDR2 YYREEE (reference sequence).